One and the same sample provided the 15 T cell receptor beta chains below, sequenced in a study of identical twins. TCRdb recomputed calls from the 5' RACE reads with MiXCR, one row per CDR3 protein. The sample records a few hundred thousand distinct CDR3 sequences, about 10% being singletons. Sequencing was performed on memory T cells sorted from blood. Source of these receptors: a man aged 50 to 60 in good health.

This clonotype was recorded many times. The chain joins TRBV20-1 to TRBJ2-1, with 8 bases identical to TRBD1. The germline CDR1 and CDR2 sequences are DFQATT and SNEGSKA (reference sequence). This CDR3 has 15 amino acids. The trim removed 5 bases at V and 6 bases at J, leaving 12 bases unmatched. For the CDR3, the DNA is TGCAGTGCTGCGTTGGGGACAGGCTACTTCAATGAGCAGTTCTTC. This encodes CSAALGTGYFNEQFF.

This clonotype was seen a few times. The chain recombines TRBV6-2 or TRBV6-3 with TRBJ2-1; 13 bases are shared with TRBD2. This CDR3 spans 15 amino acids. Germline CDR1 and CDR2: MNHEY and SVGEGT. V was pared by 7 bases and J by 8 bases, with 8 bases of the junction left unmatched. The CDR3 region has the DNA TGTGCCAGCACGAACGGACTAGCGGGAGCATATGAGCAGTTCTTC. It codes for CASTNGLAGAYEQFF.

This chain joins TRBV27 and TRBJ2-5; tentative D call: TRBD2 (5 bases). The CDR3 sequence is 12 residues long. Germline CDR1 is MNHEY and CDR2 is SMNVEV (reference sequence). V gave up 9 bases and J gave up 1 base, with 9 bases separating them. The CDR3 DNA reads TGTGCCAGAGAGCGGACCCAAGAGACCCAGTACTTC. It translates to CARERTQETQYF.

This chain links TRBV20-1 with TRBJ1-4; 11 positions agree with TRBD1. The CDR3 is made up of 20 amino acids. J was trimmed by 2 bases and V by 3 bases; bases with no gene match: 17. Germline V lookup: CDR1 DFQATT, CDR2 SNEGSKA (reference sequence). In DNA form, the CDR3 reads TGCAGTGCTAGGAGCCTTGGGGACAGGGGGGAGCGAGCGACTAATGAAAAACTGTTTTTT. Its translation is CSARSLGDRGERATNEKLFF.

This clonotype was recorded at least ten times. V usage is TRBV7-3 and J usage is TRBJ2-1; the match to TRBD1 covers 8 bases. V shed 1 base, J shed 6 bases, and the junction held 17 bases outside the gene matches. Germline CDR1 reads SGHTA; CDR2 reads FQGTGA. The CDR3 consists of 19 residues. The CDR3 region has the DNA TGTGCCAGCAGCTTAATATCCGGGGTCCGGACAGGGAAATCCAATGAGCAGTTCTTC. Encoded protein: CASSLISGVRTGKSNEQFF.

The chain employs TRBV4-3 and TRBJ2-7, with D unresolved. The length of the CDR3 is 18 residues. Germline V CDR1 and CDR2: LGHNA, YSLEER. The V gene lost 8 bases and the J gene lost 4 bases, with 30 bases spanning the gap. The CDR3 here is CASPYRWWQAPDPYEQYF. As DNA, the CDR3 is TGCGCCAGCCCGTATCGTTGGTGGCAGGCACCTGATCCATACGAGCAGTACTTC.

This clonotype appeared a few times. The V call is TRBV4-2, the J call TRBJ1-5; no firm D call. CDR1 is LGHNA and CDR2 is YNFKEQ in the germline V gene. This CDR3 has 13 residues. V lost 7 bases to trimming and J lost 6 bases, with 13 bases between them. This chain's CDR3 is CASTPRKAQPQHF. The DNA for the CDR3 is TGTGCCAGCACCCCCAGAAAGGCTCAGCCCCAGCATTTT.

A single count supports this clonotype. Just one base apart from a much larger clone, this may be a read error. The chain uses TRBV27 and TRBJ2-1, with 9 positions matching TRBD2. Losses at the gene ends were 4 bases for V and 7 bases for J; bases not matched to a gene: 11. CDR3 length: 16 amino acids. CDR1 is MNHEY, CDR2 SMNVEV, per germline (reference sequence). The CDR3 region is CASSSPLSGGRNEQFF. The DNA for the CDR3 is TGTGCCAGCAGTTCCCCGTTGAGCGGGGGGCGGAATGAGCAGTTCTTC.

This clonotype was observed many times. This sequence joins TRBV4-2 and TRBJ1-4, with a possible D match to TRBD1 (5 bases). Germline V gene sequence: CDR1 LGHNA, CDR2 YNFKEQ. This CDR3 has 15 amino acids. V lost 0 bases and J lost 6, with 11 bases in between. Here the CDR3 DNA reads TGTGCCAGCAGCCAAGATCCCGGGGCGGATGAAAAACTGTTTTTT. The encoded protein is CASSQDPGADEKLFF.

This clonotype has more than one count but fewer than ten. The chain combines TRBV4-1 with TRBJ1-3, with 7 nucleotides matching TRBD1. After removal of 1 base from V and 0 bases from J, the junction contained 6 bases not matched to a gene. Germline assignment: CDR1 MGHRA and CDR2 YSYEKL. CDR3 length: 17 residues. CDR3: CASSQAVGQISGNTIYF. For the CDR3, the DNA is TGCGCCAGCAGCCAAGCTGTGGGACAGATCTCTGGAAACACCATATATTTT.

This clonotype was counted many times. This rearrangement joins TRBV5-6 to TRBJ2-4; unclear D gene. The germline CDR1 and CDR2 sequences are SGHDT and YYEEEE. With 4 bases removed from V and 6 bases from J, the gap between germline ends came to 8 bases. The CDR3 is 12 amino acids. CDR3 DNA sequence: TGTGCCAGCAGCCTCACCCCAAACATTCAGTACTTC. This codes for CASSLTPNIQYF.

This clonotype was picked up a small number of times. The V and J genes are TRBV4-3 and TRBJ1-2; D is possibly TRBD1 (5 bases). Germline V gene sequence: CDR1 LGHNA, CDR2 YSLEER. The CDR3 has 14 residues. V lost 1 base and J 2 bases, leaving 8 bases between the germline ends. CDR3 sequence (DNA): TGCGCCAGCAGCCAAGCGGACATCAACTATGGCTACACCTTC. Encoded protein: CASSQADINYGYTF.

This clonotype turned up a few times. This chain connects TRBV7-9 to TRBJ1-1; no reliable D call. CDR1 SEHNR and CDR2 FQNEAQ come from the germline V gene (reference sequence). The CDR3 covers 14 residues. Trimming pared 1 base from V and 1 base from J, leaving 7 bases between. The CDR3: CASSLEGGNTEAFF. The CDR3 DNA is TGTGCCAGCAGCTTAGAGGGTGGGAACACTGAAGCTTTCTTT.

This clonotype has ten or more counts. This rearrangement joins TRBV20-1 to TRBJ2-7, with 8 bases fitting TRBD2. Looked up from germline, CDR1 is DFQATT and CDR2 is SNEGSKA (reference sequence). J gave up 4 bases and V 2 bases, and 4 bases lay outside the gene matches. This CDR3 has 13 residues. The CDR3 is CSARLAGYYEQYF. The CDR3 bases are TGCAGTGCTAGATTAGCGGGGTATTACGAGCAGTACTTC.

This clonotype was found a few times. The CDR3 coding sequence is TGTGCCAGCAGCCAGGAATCGGGCTCTGGGGCCAACGTCCTGACTTTC. Translation: CASSQESGSGANVLTF. The genes are TRBV4-2 and TRBJ2-6; D remains ambiguous. Germline V gene lookup returns CDR1 LGHNA and CDR2 YNFKEQ. The CDR3 contains 16 residues. V was clipped by 3 bases and J by 0 bases, with 9 bases between them.